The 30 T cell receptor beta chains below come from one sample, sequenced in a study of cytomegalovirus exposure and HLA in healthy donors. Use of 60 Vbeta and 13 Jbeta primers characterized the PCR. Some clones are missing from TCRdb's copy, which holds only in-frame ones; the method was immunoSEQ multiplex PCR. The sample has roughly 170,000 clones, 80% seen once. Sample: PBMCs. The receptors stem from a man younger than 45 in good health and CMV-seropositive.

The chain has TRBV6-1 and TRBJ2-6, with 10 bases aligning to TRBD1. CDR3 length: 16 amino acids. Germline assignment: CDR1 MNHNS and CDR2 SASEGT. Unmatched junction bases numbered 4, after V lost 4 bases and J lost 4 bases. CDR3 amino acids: CASSGTGGEGANVLTF. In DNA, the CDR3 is TGTGCCAGCAGTGGGACAGGGGGAGAAGGGGCCAACGTCCTGACTTTC.

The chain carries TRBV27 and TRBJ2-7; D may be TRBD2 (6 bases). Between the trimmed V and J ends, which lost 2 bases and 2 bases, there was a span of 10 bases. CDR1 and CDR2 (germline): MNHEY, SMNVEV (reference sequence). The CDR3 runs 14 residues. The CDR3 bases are TGTGCCAGCAGTTTAACGGCGGGACCCTACGAGCAGTACTTC. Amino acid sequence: CASSLTAGPYEQYF.

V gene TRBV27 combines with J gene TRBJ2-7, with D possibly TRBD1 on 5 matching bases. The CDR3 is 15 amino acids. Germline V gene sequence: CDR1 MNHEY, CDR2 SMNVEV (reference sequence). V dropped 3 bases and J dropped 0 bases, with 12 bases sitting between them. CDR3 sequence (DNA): TGTGCCAGCAGTTTGGGGCAGGGTAACTCCTACGAGCAGTACTTC. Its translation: CASSLGQGNSYEQYF.

The CDR3, as DNA: TGTGCCAGTAGTACCCGCGGGACTAGCGGGAGGGCCCTTTACAATGAGCAGTTCTTC. This gives the protein CASSTRGTSGRALYNEQFF. The chain is built from TRBV19 and TRBJ2-1; 16 bases agree with TRBD2. There are 19 residues in the CDR3. Trimming took 4 bases from V and 4 from J; bases not matched to a gene: 10. Germline loops: CDR1 LNHDA, CDR2 SQIVND (reference sequence).

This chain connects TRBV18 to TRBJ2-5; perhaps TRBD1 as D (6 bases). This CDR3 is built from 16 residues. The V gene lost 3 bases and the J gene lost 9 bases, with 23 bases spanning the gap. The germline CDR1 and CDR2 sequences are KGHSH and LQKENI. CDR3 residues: CASSPLQGWGKGAQYF. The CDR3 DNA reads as TGTGCCAGCTCACCTCTCCAGGGATGGGGCAAGGGGGCCCAGTACTTC.

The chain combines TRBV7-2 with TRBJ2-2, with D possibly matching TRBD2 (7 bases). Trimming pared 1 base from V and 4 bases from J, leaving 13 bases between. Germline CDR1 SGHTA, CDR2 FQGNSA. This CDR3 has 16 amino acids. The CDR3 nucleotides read TGTGCCAGCAGCTTAGGTGGCGGGGGCCGCACCGGGGAGCTGTTTTTT. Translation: CASSLGGGGRTGELFF. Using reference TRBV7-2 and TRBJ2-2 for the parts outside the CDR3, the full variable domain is GAGVSQSPSNKVTEKGKDVELRCDPISGHTALYWYRQSLGQGLEFLIYFQGNSAPDKSGLPSDRFSAERTGGSVSTLTIQRTQQEDSAVYLCASSLGGGGRTGELFFGEGSRLTVL.

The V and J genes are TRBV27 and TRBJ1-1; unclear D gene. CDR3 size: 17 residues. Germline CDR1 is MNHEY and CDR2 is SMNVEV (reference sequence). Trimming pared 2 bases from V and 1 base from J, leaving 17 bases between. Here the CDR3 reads CASSLKLPAAWNTEAFF. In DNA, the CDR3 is TGTGCCAGCAGTTTAAAACTCCCCGCCGCATGGAACACTGAAGCTTTCTTT.

The CDR3 loop is CAWGGAGPNYGYTF. The CDR3 nucleotides read TGTGCCTGGGGGGGGGCAGGGCCTAACTATGGCTACACCTTC. J is TRBJ1-2 and V is TRBV30; D might be TRBD1 (6 bases). Trimming pared 5 bases from V and 0 bases from J, leaving 13 bases between. The CDR3 consists of 14 residues. Germline-derived CDR1 and CDR2 are GTSNPN and SVGIG (reference sequence).

As DNA, the CDR3 is TGTGCCAGTAGTATAGGCGGGGGGGCAGGTTCCTACAATGAGCAGTTCTTC. It specifies CASSIGGGAGSYNEQFF. The chain has TRBV19 and TRBJ2-1; 9 bases are a match to TRBD2. J lost 1 base, V lost 1 base, and 5 bases had no gene match. The length of the CDR3 is 17 residues. CDR1 LNHDA and CDR2 SQIVND come from the germline V gene (reference sequence).

CDR3 amino acids: CASSIGTAQETQYF. CDR3 coding DNA: TGTGCCAGCAGCATCGGGACAGCACAAGAGACCCAGTACTTC. The genes are TRBV9 and TRBJ2-5; the match to TRBD1 covers 7 bases. Germline loops: CDR1 SGDLS, CDR2 YYNGEE. The CDR3 has 14 amino acids. The J segment lost 2 bases and the V segment lost 4 bases, leaving 5 bases of the junction unmatched.

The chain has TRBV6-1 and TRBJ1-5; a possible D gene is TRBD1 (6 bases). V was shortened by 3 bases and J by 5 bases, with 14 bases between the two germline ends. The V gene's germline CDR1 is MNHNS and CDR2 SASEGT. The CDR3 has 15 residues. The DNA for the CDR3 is TGTGCCAGCAGTGAGGGGGCGGCGGCGGATCAGCCCCAGCATTTT. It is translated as CASSEGAAADQPQHF.

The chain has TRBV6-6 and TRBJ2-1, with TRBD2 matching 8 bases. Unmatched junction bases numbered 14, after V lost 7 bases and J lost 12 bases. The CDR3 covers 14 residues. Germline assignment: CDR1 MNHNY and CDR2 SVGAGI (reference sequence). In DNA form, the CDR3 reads TGTGCCAGCACCGCGGGGGGAGGGAGGGCCTCGCAGTTCTTC. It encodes CASTAGGGRASQFF.

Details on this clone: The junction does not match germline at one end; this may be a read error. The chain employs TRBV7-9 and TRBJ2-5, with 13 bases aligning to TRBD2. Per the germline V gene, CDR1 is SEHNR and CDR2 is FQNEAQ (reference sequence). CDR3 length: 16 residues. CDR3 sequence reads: CSSSTGLAGVKETQYF. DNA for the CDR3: TGTTCCAGCAGCACCGGACTAGCGGGAGTAAAGGAGACCCAGTACTTC.

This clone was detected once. Here the CDR3 reads CASSEGRDYNEQFF. The CDR3 bases are TGTGCCAGCAGTGAAGGGAGGGACTACAATGAGCAGTTCTTC. This chain links TRBV6-1 with TRBJ2-1; D is possibly TRBD2 (6 bases). The CDR3 has 14 residues. In germline, CDR1 is MNHNS, CDR2 SASEGT. V dropped 1 base and J dropped 3 bases, with 7 bases sitting between them.

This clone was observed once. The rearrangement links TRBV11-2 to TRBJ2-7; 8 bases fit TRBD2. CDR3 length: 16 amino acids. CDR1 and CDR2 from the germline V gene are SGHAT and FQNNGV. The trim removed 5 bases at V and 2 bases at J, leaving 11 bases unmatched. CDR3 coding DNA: TGTGCCAGCAGCCCACTAGGTCGGGAGGGACCCTACGAGCAGTACTTC. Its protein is CASSPLGREGPYEQYF.

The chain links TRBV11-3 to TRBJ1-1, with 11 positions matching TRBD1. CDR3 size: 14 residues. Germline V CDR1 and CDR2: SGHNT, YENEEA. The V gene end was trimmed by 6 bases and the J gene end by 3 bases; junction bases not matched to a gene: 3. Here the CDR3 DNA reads TGTGCCAGCAGATTGGGACAGGGGGACACTGAAGCTTTCTTT. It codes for CASRLGQGDTEAFF.

CDR3 DNA: TGTGCCAGCGCGGGCTACGTTGAGGAGCAGTACTTC. Protein: CASAGYVEEQYF. This sequence joins TRBV7-2 and TRBJ2-7; TRBD2 might be the D (5 bases). Germline loops: CDR1 SGHTA, CDR2 FQGNSA. CDR3 length equals 12 residues. Trimming removed 8 bases at V and 7 bases at J, with 15 bases between.

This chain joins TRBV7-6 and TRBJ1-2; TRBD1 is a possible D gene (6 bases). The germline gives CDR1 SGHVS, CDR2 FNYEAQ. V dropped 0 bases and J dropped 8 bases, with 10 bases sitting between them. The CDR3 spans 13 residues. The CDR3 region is CASSLALGGGYTF. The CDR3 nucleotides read TGTGCCAGCAGCTTAGCGCTAGGGGGAGGCTACACCTTC.

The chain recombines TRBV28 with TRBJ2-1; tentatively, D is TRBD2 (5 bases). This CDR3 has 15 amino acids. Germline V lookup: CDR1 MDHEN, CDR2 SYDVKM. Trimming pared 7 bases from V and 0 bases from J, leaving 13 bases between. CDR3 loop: CASIPLGSSYNEQFF. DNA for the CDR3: TGTGCCAGCATTCCCTTAGGGAGCTCCTACAATGAGCAGTTCTTC.

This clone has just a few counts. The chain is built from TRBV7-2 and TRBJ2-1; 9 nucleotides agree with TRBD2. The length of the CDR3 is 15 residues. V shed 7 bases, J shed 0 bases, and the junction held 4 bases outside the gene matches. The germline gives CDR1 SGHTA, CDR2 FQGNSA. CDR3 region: CASTPSGASYNEQFF. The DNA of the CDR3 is TGTGCCAGCACGCCTAGCGGGGCCTCCTACAATGAGCAGTTCTTC.

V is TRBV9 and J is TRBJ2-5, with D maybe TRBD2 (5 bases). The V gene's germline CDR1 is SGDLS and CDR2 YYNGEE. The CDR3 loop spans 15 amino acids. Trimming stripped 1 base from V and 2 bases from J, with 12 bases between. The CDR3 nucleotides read TGTGCCAGCAGCGTATACGAGGGAACTCAAGAGACCCAGTACTTC. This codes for CASSVYEGTQETQYF.

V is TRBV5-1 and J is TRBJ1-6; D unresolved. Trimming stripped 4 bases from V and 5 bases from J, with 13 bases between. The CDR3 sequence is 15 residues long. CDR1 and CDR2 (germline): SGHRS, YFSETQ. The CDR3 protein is CASSVAPLNNSPLHF. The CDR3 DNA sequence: TGCGCCAGCAGCGTGGCCCCCCTAAATAATTCACCCCTCCACTTT.

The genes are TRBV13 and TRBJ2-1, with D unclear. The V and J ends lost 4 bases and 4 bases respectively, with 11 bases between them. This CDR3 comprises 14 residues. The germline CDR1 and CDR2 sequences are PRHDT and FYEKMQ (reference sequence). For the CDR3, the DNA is TGTGCCAGCAGCTACGTGAGCCTATACAATGAGCAGTTCTTC. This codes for CASSYVSLYNEQFF.

Here the CDR3 DNA reads TGTGCCAGCAGTTTGGGAGGGAACGAGCAGTACTTC. Protein: CASSLGGNEQYF. The chain is built from TRBV27 and TRBJ2-7, with 7 bases matching TRBD2. CDR3 length: 12 amino acids. CDR1 is MNHEY, CDR2 SMNVEV, per germline (reference sequence). V trimming: 3 bases; J trimming: 5 bases; junction bases outside the gene matches: 1.

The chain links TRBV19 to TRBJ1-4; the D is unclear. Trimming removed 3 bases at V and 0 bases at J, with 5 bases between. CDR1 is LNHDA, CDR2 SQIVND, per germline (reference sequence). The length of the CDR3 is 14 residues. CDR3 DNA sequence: TGTGCCAGTAGTATGGCAGCAACTAATGAAAAACTGTTTTTT. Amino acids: CASSMAATNEKLFF.

The CDR3 region has the DNA TGTGCCAGCTCACCCCCAACGGGGTTTGGAAACACCATATATTTT. Residues: CASSPPTGFGNTIYF. The rearrangement links TRBV18 to TRBJ1-3; D remains unclear. Germline V gene lookup returns CDR1 KGHSH and CDR2 LQKENI. V was clipped by 3 bases and J by 3 bases, with 12 bases between them. The CDR3 totals 15 residues.

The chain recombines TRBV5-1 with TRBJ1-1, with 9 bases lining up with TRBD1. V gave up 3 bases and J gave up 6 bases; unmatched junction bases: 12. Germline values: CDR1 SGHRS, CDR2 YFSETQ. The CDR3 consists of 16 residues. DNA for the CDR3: TGCGCCAGCAGCTGGGGGGACAGGGAGTATCTACCTGAAGCTTTCTTT. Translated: CASSWGDREYLPEAFF.

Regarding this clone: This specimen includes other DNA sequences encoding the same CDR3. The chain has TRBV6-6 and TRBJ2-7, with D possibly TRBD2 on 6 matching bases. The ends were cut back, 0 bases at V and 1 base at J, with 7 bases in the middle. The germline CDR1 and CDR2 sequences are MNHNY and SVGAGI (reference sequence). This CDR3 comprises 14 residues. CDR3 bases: TGTGCCAGCAGTTACTCGACTAGTTCCTACGAGCAGTACTTC. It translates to CASSYSTSSYEQYF.

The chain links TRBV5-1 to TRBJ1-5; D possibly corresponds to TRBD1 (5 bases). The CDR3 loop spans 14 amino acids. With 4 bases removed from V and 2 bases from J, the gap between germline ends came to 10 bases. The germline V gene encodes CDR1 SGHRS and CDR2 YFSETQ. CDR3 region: CASSLDSGNQPQHF. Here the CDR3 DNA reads TGCGCCAGCAGCCTCGACAGTGGCAATCAGCCCCAGCATTTT. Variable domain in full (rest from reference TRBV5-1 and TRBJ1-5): KAGVTQTPRYLIKTRGQQVTLSCSPISGHRSVSWYQQTPGQGLQFLFEYFSETQRNKGNFPGRFSGRQFSNSRSEMNVSTLELGDSALYLCASSLDSGNQPQHFGDGTRLSIL.

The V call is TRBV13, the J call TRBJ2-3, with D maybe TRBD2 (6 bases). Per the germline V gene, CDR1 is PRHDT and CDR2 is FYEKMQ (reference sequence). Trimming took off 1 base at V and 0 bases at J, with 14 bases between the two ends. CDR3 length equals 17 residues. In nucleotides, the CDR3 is TGTGCCAGCAGCTTAGTGGGGGGACGGATTAGCACAGATACGCAGTATTTT. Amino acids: CASSLVGGRISTDTQYF. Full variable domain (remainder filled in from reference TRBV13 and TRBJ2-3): AAGVIQSPRHLIKEKRETATLKCYPIPRHDTVYWYQQGPGQDPQFLISFYEKMQSDKGSIPDRFSAQQFSDYHSELNMSSLELGDSALYFCASSLVGGRISTDTQYFGPGTRLTVL.